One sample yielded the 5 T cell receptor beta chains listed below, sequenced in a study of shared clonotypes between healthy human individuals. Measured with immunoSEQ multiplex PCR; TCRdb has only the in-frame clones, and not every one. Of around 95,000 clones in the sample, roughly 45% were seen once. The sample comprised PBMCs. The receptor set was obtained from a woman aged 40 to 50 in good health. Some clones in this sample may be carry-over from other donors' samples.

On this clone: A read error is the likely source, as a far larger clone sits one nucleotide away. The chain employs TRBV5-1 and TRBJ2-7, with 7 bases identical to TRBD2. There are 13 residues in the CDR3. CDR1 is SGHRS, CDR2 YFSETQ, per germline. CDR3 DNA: TGCGCCGGCAGCTTGAACAGCGGGGACGAGCAGTACTTC. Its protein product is CAGSLNSGDEQYF.

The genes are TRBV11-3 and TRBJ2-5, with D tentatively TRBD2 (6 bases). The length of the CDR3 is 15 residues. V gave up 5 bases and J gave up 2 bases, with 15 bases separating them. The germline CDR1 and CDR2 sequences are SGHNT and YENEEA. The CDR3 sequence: CASSLRGGEQETQYF. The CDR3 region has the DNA TGTGCCAGCAGCCTCCGAGGCGGGGAACAAGAGACCCAGTACTTC.

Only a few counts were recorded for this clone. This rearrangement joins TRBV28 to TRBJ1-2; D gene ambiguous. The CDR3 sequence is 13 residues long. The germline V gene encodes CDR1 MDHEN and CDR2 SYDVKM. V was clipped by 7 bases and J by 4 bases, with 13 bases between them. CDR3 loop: CASTWGSGYGYTF. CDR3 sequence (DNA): TGTGCCAGCACTTGGGGTTCGGGCTATGGCTACACCTTC.

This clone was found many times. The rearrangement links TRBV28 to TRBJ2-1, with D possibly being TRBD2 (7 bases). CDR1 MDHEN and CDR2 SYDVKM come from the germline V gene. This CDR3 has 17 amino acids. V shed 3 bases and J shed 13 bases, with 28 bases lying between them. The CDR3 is CASSFWSGDNRPPTQFF. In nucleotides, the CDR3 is TGTGCCAGCAGTTTCTGGAGCGGGGACAACCGACCACCTACTCAGTTCTTC.

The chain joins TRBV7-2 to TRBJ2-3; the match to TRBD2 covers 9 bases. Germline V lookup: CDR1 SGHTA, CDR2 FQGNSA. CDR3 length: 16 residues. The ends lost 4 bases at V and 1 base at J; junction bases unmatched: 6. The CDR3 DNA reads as TGTGCCAGCAGCTCTAAGACTAGCGGACGCACAGATACGCAGTATTTT. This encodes CASSSKTSGRTDTQYF.